The rows below give T cell receptor beta chains drawn from one sample of a study of T cell changes during pregnancy in multiple sclerosis. Assay: immunoSEQ multiplex PCR; the TCRdb copy retains only in-frame clones and omits some. Of 20,000 to 25,000 clones in the sample, roughly 90% were seen once. Specimen: CD4+ T cells from peripheral blood mononuclear cells, collected in the third trimester of pregnancy. Receptors were obtained from a female donor with multiple sclerosis, enrolled in a pregnancy study. Both conserved end residues are part of each CDR3. Fields, in order: V gene, clone size, J gene, D gene, CDR3 DNA, CDR3 protein. D genes are given only for firm matches. Expanded clones get a size class; other rows say once, few or many, or leave the size out.

TRBV10-3	-	TRBJ1-5	TRBD1	TGTGCCATCAGTGACCCCGGGACAGGGAAAGGTCAGCCCCAGCATTTT	CAISDPGTGKGQPQHF
TRBV27	few	TRBJ2-2	-	TGTGCCAGCAGGTTCGCCGGGGAGCTGTTTTTT	CASRFAGELFF
TRBV4-2	-	TRBJ1-4	-	TGTGCCAGCAGCCCCGGTTGGGGGGAGGGGGAGGGGCTGTTTTTT	CASSPGWGEGEGLFF
TRBV7-8	-	TRBJ2-5	-	TGTGCCAGCAGCTTAGGATCGTCGCGGCAAGAGACCCAGTACTTC	CASSLGSSRQETQYF
TRBV29-1	-	TRBJ1-1	-	TGCAGCGCCGCGGGGATGAACACTGAAGCTTTCTTT	CSAAGMNTEAFF
TRBV10-2	-	TRBJ1-2	TRBD1	TGCGCCAGCAGTGAGTCGGGACAGGGAGAGTATGGCTACACCTTC	CASSESGQGEYGYTF
TRBV2	-	TRBJ1-6	-	TGTGCCAGCACGGGGGACTATAATTCACCCCTCCACTTT	CASTGDYNSPLHF
TRBV15	-	TRBJ2-7	-	TGTGCCACCAGCACCGGTAGGAGTCGAACGAGGGAGCAGTACTTC	CATSTGRSRTREQYF
TRBV25-1	-	TRBJ2-7	TRBD1	TGTGCCAGCAGAGACGACAGGGGGCTTTACGAGCAGTACTTC	CASRDDRGLYEQYF
TRBV2	-	TRBJ2-2	TRBD2	TGTGCCAGCAGTGGAGGACTAGCGGGGGGGTCCGGGGAGCTGTTTTTT	CASSGGLAGGSGELFF
TRBV5-1	-	TRBJ2-1	-	TGCGCCAGCAGCTTGCTAGTAAGAGATGAGCAGTTCTTC	CASSLLVRDEQFF
TRBV30	-	TRBJ1-6	-	TGTGCCTGGAGTGGGAGTAATTCACCCCTCCACTTT	CAWSGSNSPLHF
TRBV7-3	-	TRBJ2-1	-	TGTGCCAGCAGCCTCACCTTCACCGGAGACTACAATGAGCAGTTCTTC	CASSLTFTGDYNEQFF
TRBV28	-	TRBJ1-3	TRBD1	TGTGCCAGCAGTTTCCAGACAGGGACCTCTGGAAACACCATATATTTT	CASSFQTGTSGNTIYF
TRBV13	-	TRBJ1-1	TRBD1	TGTGCCAGCAGCTCTAACAGGGGGACTGAAGCTTTCTTT	CASSSNRGTEAFF
TRBV28	few	TRBJ2-1	TRBD2	TGTGCCAGCAACGGACTAGCGGGGAGTTACAATGAGCAGTTCTTC	CASNGLAGSYNEQFF
TRBV2	-	TRBJ2-1	TRBD1	TGTGCCAGCAGTGACAGGGGGCTCGGCTACAATGAGCAGTTCTTC	CASSDRGLGYNEQFF
TRBV5-1	-	TRBJ1-2	TRBD1	TGCGCCAGCAGCTCGACAGGGTTTGGTGGCTACACCTTC	CASSSTGFGGYTF
TRBV7-9	-	TRBJ2-3	TRBD1	TGTGCCAGCAGGCCGAAACAGGGGGCTACAGATACGCAGTATTTT	CASRPKQGATDTQYF
TRBV9	-	TRBJ1-2	TRBD1	TGTGCCAGCAGCGCTCAAACAGGGGACTATGGCTACACCTTC	CASSAQTGDYGYTF
TRBV2	-	TRBJ2-5	TRBD2	TGTGCCAGCAGGACTAGCGGGGGAGAGACCCAGTACTTC	CASRTSGGETQYF
TRBV5-4	-	TRBJ2-2	TRBD2	TGTGCCAGCAGCTTGGCCGGCAGCGGGGGGGCGAGCGGGGAGCTGTTTTTT	CASSLAGSGGASGELFF
TRBV4-2	-	TRBJ1-1	TRBD1	TGTGCCAGCAGCCAACTACTCAGACAGGGGACTGAAGCTTTCTTT	CASSQLLRQGTEAFF
TRBV5-1	-	TRBJ2-7	-	TGCGCCAGCAGCCCACTGGGGGGGCGCGTATCCTACGAGCAGTACTTC	CASSPLGGRVSYEQYF
TRBV4-3	-	TRBJ2-3	TRBD1	TGCGCCAGCAGCTTCGACAGGGGCGCTAATGCGGATACGCAGTATTTT	CASSFDRGANADTQYF
TRBV19	-	TRBJ1-6	-	TGTGCCAGTAGTGACTCCTCCTCGTATTATTCACCCCTCCACTTT	CASSDSSSYYSPLHF
TRBV7-9	-	TRBJ2-1	-	TGTGCCAGCAGCCCCGCTAGTTCCGGGGAGCAGTTCTTC	CASSPASSGEQFF
TRBV7-2	once	TRBJ1-1	-	TGTGCCAGCAGCTTTGGGAGGAACACTGAAGCTTTCTTT	CASSFGRNTEAFF
TRBV6-6	-	TRBJ1-4	TRBD1	TGTGCCAGCAGTTATGTCCCGGGACAGATTAATGAAAAACTGTTTTTT	CASSYVPGQINEKLFF
TRBV19	-	TRBJ1-1	TRBD1	TGTGCCAGTAGGCCCGTGGGACAGGGGACGAACACTGAAGCTTTCTTT	CASRPVGQGTNTEAFF
TRBV2	-	TRBJ2-7	TRBD2	TGTGCCAGCAGTGAAGCGCGGACGGGGGGAAGGTACGAGCAGTACTTC	CASSEARTGGRYEQYF
TRBV30	-	TRBJ1-1	-	TGTGCCTGGAGGACCCTTGGGGGCTTAACTGAAGCTTTCTTT	CAWRTLGGLTEAFF
TRBV4-1	-	TRBJ1-5	TRBD1	TGCGCCAGCAGCCGTCGTTCAGACAGGGGCGATCAGCCCCAGCATTTT	CASSRRSDRGDQPQHF
TRBV9	once	TRBJ1-1	-	TGTGCCAGCAGCCACACGCCGAACACTGAAGCTTTCTTT	CASSHTPNTEAFF
TRBV5-1	-	TRBJ1-2	TRBD1	TGCGCCAGCAGCTTGACTTTCAGGGGGCGGGGAGATGGCTACACCTTC	CASSLTFRGRGDGYTF
TRBV5-1	-	TRBJ2-1	-	TGCGCCAGCAGCAGGACTTTTAGCTCCTACAATGAGCAGTTCTTC	CASSRTFSSYNEQFF
TRBV7-3	few	TRBJ1-3	-	TGTGCCAGCAGCTTAACGTCAGGGCAGAGAAACACCATATATTTT	CASSLTSGQRNTIYF
TRBV5-1	-	TRBJ1-2	-	TGCGCCAGCAGCTACGGGGGAAACTATGGCTACACCTTC	CASSYGGNYGYTF
TRBV5-1	-	TRBJ1-2	TRBD1	TGCGCCAGCAGCCTCCAGGGGGGAGATGGCTACACCTTC	CASSLQGGDGYTF
TRBV5-1	-	TRBJ2-7	TRBD1	TGCGCCAGCAGCTTGGGGCCGACAGGGGAACCCTACGAGCAGTACTTC	CASSLGPTGEPYEQYF
TRBV7-2	few	TRBJ1-5	TRBD1	TGTGCCAGCAGCCCAAGCTCCACCCGGACAGGGGGACGGTTTGAGCCCCAGCATTTT	CASSPSSTRTGGRFEPQHF
TRBV18	-	TRBJ2-7	TRBD1	TGTGCCAGCTCACCACAGAGGACAGGGGAATACGAGCAGTACTTC	CASSPQRTGEYEQYF
TRBV29-1	-	TRBJ2-5	TRBD2	TGCAGCTCCGCGGGGGGCACCTTGGGGACCCAGTACTTC	CSSAGGTLGTQYF
TRBV7-2	-	TRBJ2-2	TRBD1	TGTGCCAGCAGCTTAAGGGGACAGGGGAACACCGGGGAGCTGTTTTTT	CASSLRGQGNTGELFF
TRBV2	-	TRBJ1-2	TRBD1	TGTGCCAGCACAACGGACAGGGGGTCCGGCTACACCTTC	CASTTDRGSGYTF
TRBV9	-	TRBJ2-7	TRBD1	TGTGCCAGCAGCGTAGGCAGATCCCCGTGGGGGGACAGGGAGAGGGAGCAGTACTTC	CASSVGRSPWGDREREQYF
TRBV5-1	-	TRBJ2-2	-	TGCGCCAGCACCATGGGAACAGGGAACACCGGGGAGCTGTTTTTT	CASTMGTGNTGELFF
TRBV7-3	-	TRBJ2-3	TRBD2	TGTGCCAGCAGCTTATCGGGGGGGGGAAGGAATACGCAGTATTTT	CASSLSGGGRNTQYF